Listed below are T cell receptor beta chains from one sample, sequenced in a study of T cell repertoires in cytomegalovirus infection. TCRdb used MiXCR to reprocess the reads, holding one entry per CDR3 protein. The table lists roughly 230,000 distinct CDR3 sequences, 20% to 25% of them singletons. Sequencing input: CD8+ T cells from PBMCs. All receptors come from a human donor in good health (CMV status not recorded). Some clones in this sample may be carry-over from other donors' samples. Both conserved end residues are part of each CDR3. Each record gives: CDR3 protein, CDR3 DNA, J gene, clone size, V gene, D gene, CDR3 length. The D gene is left open where the match is weak. Clone size is given for some rows only: seen once, a few or many times, or a class if the clone is expanded.

CDR3 protein: CASGPTGYNSPLHF
CDR3 DNA: TGTGCCAGCGGACCGACAGGATATAATTCACCCCTCCACTTT
J gene: TRBJ1-6
clone size: few
V gene: TRBV27
D gene: .
CDR3 length: 14

CDR3 protein: CASSRGAVPELFF
CDR3 DNA: TGTGCCAGCAGCCGGGGGGCAGTGCCGGAGCTGTTTTTT
J gene: TRBJ2-2
clone size: many
V gene: TRBV7-6
D gene: .
CDR3 length: 13

CDR3 protein: CASSSAGTPDKEAFF
CDR3 DNA: TGTGCCAGCAGCTCGGCCGGGACACCCGACAAGGAAGCTTTCTTT
J gene: TRBJ1-1
clone size: .
V gene: TRBV7-2
D gene: .
CDR3 length: 15

CDR3 protein: CASSLLQENSPLHF
CDR3 DNA: TGCGCCAGCAGCCTCCTACAGGAAAATTCACCCCTCCACTTT
J gene: TRBJ1-6
clone size: .
V gene: TRBV4-1
D gene: .
CDR3 length: 14

CDR3 protein: CASSYRLAGGPGEQFF
CDR3 DNA: TGTGCCAGCAGTTACCGACTAGCGGGGGGGCCGGGTGAGCAGTTCTTC
J gene: TRBJ2-1
clone size: few
V gene: TRBV6-2/TRBV6-3
D gene: TRBD2
CDR3 length: 16

CDR3 protein: CSADTGTSTDTQYF
CDR3 DNA: TGCAGTGCTGATACCGGGACTAGCACAGATACGCAGTATTTT
J gene: TRBJ2-3
clone size: few
V gene: TRBV20-1
D gene: .
CDR3 length: 14

CDR3 protein: CASSSGDSYNEQFF
CDR3 DNA: TGTGCCAGCAGCTCTGGGGACAGTTACAATGAGCAGTTCTTC
J gene: TRBJ2-1
clone size: few
V gene: TRBV7-8
D gene: TRBD1
CDR3 length: 14

CDR3 protein: CASGLETGIDVNSPLHF
CDR3 DNA: TGTGCTAGTGGTTTGGAAACAGGGATCGATGTCAATTCACCCCTCCACTTT
J gene: TRBJ1-6
clone size: few
V gene: TRBV12-5
D gene: .
CDR3 length: 17

CDR3 protein: CASSLTGVYNEQFF
CDR3 DNA: TGTGCCAGCAGCCTCACAGGGGTCTACAATGAGCAGTTCTTC
J gene: TRBJ2-1
clone size: many
V gene: TRBV7-6
D gene: TRBD1
CDR3 length: 14

CDR3 protein: CSASDLRTDTQYF
CDR3 DNA: TGCAGTGCTAGCGATCTCCGCACAGATACGCAGTATTTT
J gene: TRBJ2-3
clone size: .
V gene: TRBV20-1
D gene: .
CDR3 length: 13

CDR3 protein: CASKGTTNEKLFF
CDR3 DNA: TGTGCCAGCAAGGGGACGACGAATGAAAAACTGTTTTTT
J gene: TRBJ1-4
clone size: .
V gene: TRBV2
D gene: .
CDR3 length: 13

CDR3 protein: CSARDLEVWGAFF
CDR3 DNA: TGCAGTGCTAGAGACCTCGAAGTTTGGGGAGCTTTCTTT
J gene: TRBJ1-1
clone size: .
V gene: TRBV20-1
D gene: .
CDR3 length: 13

CDR3 protein: CASSPRTRVFAGELFF
CDR3 DNA: TGTGCCAGCAGCCCCCGGACCCGCGTCTTCGCCGGGGAGCTGTTTTTT
J gene: TRBJ2-2
clone size: .
V gene: TRBV9
D gene: .
CDR3 length: 16

CDR3 protein: CASSHIPPPRDSWNEQFF
CDR3 DNA: TGTGCCAGCAGCCATATACCTCCACCTCGGGACAGTTGGAATGAGCAGTTCTTC
J gene: TRBJ2-1
clone size: many
V gene: TRBV7-2
D gene: TRBD1
CDR3 length: 18

CDR3 protein: CASSFPDKQFF
CDR3 DNA: TGTGCCAGCAGTTTTCCGGATAAGCAGTTCTTC
J gene: TRBJ2-1
clone size: .
V gene: TRBV28
D gene: .
CDR3 length: 11

CDR3 protein: CASSLGQTFQETQYF
CDR3 DNA: TGTGCCAGCAGTTTGGGACAGACCTTCCAAGAGACCCAGTACTTC
J gene: TRBJ2-5
clone size: many
V gene: TRBV12-3/TRBV12-4
D gene: TRBD1
CDR3 length: 15

CDR3 protein: CASSRFEEQAPFF
CDR3 DNA: TGCGCCAGCAGCCGGTTCGAGGAACAGGCTCCTTTCTTT
J gene: TRBJ1-1
clone size: many
V gene: TRBV5-1
D gene: .
CDR3 length: 13

CDR3 protein: CASIYRGLRTEAFF
CDR3 DNA: TGTGCCAGCATTTACAGGGGGTTGCGGACTGAAGCTTTCTTT
J gene: TRBJ1-1
clone size: few
V gene: TRBV6-6
D gene: TRBD1
CDR3 length: 14

CDR3 protein: CASSPGQLNSGEQYF
CDR3 DNA: TGTGCCAGCAGTCCGGGACAGCTTAACTCCGGTGAGCAGTACTTC
J gene: TRBJ2-7
clone size: many
V gene: TRBV6-1
D gene: TRBD1
CDR3 length: 15

CDR3 protein: CASSLEGQPVPTNNSPLHF
CDR3 DNA: TGTGCCAGCAGCTTAGAGGGTCAGCCCGTACCAACAAATAATTCACCCCTCCACTTT
J gene: TRBJ1-6
clone size: .
V gene: TRBV7-8
D gene: .
CDR3 length: 19

CDR3 protein: CSVDGTSGDNEQFF
CDR3 DNA: TGCAGCGTGGACGGGACTAGCGGGGATAATGAGCAGTTCTTC
J gene: TRBJ2-1
clone size: few
V gene: TRBV29-1
D gene: TRBD2
CDR3 length: 14

CDR3 protein: CASSHPSGEIYTGELFF
CDR3 DNA: TGCGCCAGCAGCCACCCCTCGGGGGAAATATACACCGGGGAGCTGTTTTTT
J gene: TRBJ2-2
clone size: .
V gene: TRBV4-1
D gene: .
CDR3 length: 17

CDR3 protein: CASGQGTQYF
CDR3 DNA: TGTGCCAGCGGACAGGGAACCCAGTACTTC
J gene: TRBJ2-5
clone size: .
V gene: TRBV27
D gene: TRBD1
CDR3 length: 10

CDR3 protein: CASSLTSGGRTDTQYF
CDR3 DNA: TGTGCCAGCAGCCTGACTAGCGGGGGGCGCACAGATACGCAGTATTTT
J gene: TRBJ2-3
clone size: many
V gene: TRBV28
D gene: TRBD2
CDR3 length: 16

CDR3 protein: CASSTRNNEQFF
CDR3 DNA: TGTGCCAGCAGCACCCGGAACAATGAGCAGTTCTTC
J gene: TRBJ2-1
clone size: .
V gene: TRBV11-2
D gene: .
CDR3 length: 12

CDR3 protein: CASSLHTGTGSYNEQFF
CDR3 DNA: TGTGCCAGCAGCCTTCATACCGGGACAGGCTCCTACAATGAGCAGTTCTTC
J gene: TRBJ2-1
clone size: many
V gene: TRBV7-2
D gene: TRBD1
CDR3 length: 17

CDR3 protein: CASSLATEGQQETQYF
CDR3 DNA: TGTGCCAGCAGTTTAGCAACAGAGGGACAGCAAGAGACCCAGTACTTC
J gene: TRBJ2-5
clone size: .
V gene: TRBV12-3/TRBV12-4
D gene: TRBD1
CDR3 length: 16

CDR3 protein: CASSRGGWETQYF
CDR3 DNA: TGTGCCAGCAGCCGAGGGGGTTGGGAGACCCAGTACTTC
J gene: TRBJ2-5
clone size: .
V gene: TRBV7-3
D gene: .
CDR3 length: 13

CDR3 protein: CASSLAAANTGELFF
CDR3 DNA: TGTGCCAGCAGCTTGGCGGCAGCTAACACCGGGGAGCTGTTTTTT
J gene: TRBJ2-2
clone size: .
V gene: TRBV5-6
D gene: .
CDR3 length: 15

CDR3 protein: CASSPGMEPEPNTEAFF
CDR3 DNA: TGTGCCAGTAGTCCAGGTATGGAGCCAGAACCGAACACTGAAGCTTTCTTT
J gene: TRBJ1-1
clone size: few
V gene: TRBV19
D gene: .
CDR3 length: 17

CDR3 protein: CASSYSGHGYTF
CDR3 DNA: TGTGCCAGCAGTTACTCGGGGCATGGCTACACCTTC
J gene: TRBJ1-2
clone size: few
V gene: TRBV6-2/TRBV6-3
D gene: .
CDR3 length: 12

CDR3 protein: CASSLGQWGKNIQYF
CDR3 DNA: TGTGCCAGCAGTTTAGGACAATGGGGCAAAAACATTCAGTACTTC
J gene: TRBJ2-4
clone size: few
V gene: TRBV28
D gene: .
CDR3 length: 15

CDR3 protein: CASSLYRTTYEQYF
CDR3 DNA: TGTGCCAGCAGTTTATATCGGACTACATACGAGCAGTACTTC
J gene: TRBJ2-7
clone size: .
V gene: TRBV28
D gene: .
CDR3 length: 14

CDR3 protein: CASSGGGEAKNIQYF
CDR3 DNA: TGTGCCAGCAGCGGGGGGGGGGAAGCCAAAAACATTCAGTACTTC
J gene: TRBJ2-4
clone size: .
V gene: TRBV5-6
D gene: TRBD2
CDR3 length: 15

CDR3 protein: CASSFLDRDEPQHF
CDR3 DNA: TGTGCCAGCAGTTTCTTGGACAGGGATGAGCCCCAGCATTTT
J gene: TRBJ1-5
clone size: .
V gene: TRBV12-3/TRBV12-4
D gene: TRBD1
CDR3 length: 14